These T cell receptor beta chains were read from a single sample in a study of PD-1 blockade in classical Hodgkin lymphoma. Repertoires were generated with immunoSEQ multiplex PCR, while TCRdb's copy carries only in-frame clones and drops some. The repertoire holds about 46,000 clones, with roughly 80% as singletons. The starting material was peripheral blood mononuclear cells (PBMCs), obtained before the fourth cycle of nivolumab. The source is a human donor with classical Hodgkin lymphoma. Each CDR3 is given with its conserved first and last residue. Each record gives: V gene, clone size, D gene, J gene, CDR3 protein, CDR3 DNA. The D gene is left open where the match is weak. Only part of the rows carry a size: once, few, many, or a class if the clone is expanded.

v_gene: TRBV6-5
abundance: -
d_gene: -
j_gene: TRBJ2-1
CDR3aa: CASIPGRPGMNEQFF
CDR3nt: TGTGCCAGCATCCCTGGAAGACCCGGGATGAATGAGCAGTTCTTC

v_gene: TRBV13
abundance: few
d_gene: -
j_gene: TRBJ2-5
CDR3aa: CASNSAPGTQYF
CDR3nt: TGTGCCAGCAACTCCGCCCCAGGGACCCAGTACTTC

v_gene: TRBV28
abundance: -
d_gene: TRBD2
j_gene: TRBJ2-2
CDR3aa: CASHSGRTITGELFF
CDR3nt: TGTGCCAGCCATAGCGGGAGGACCATCACCGGGGAGCTGTTTTTT

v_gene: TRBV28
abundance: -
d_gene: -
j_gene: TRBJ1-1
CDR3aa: CASSQRETEAFF
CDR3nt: TGTGCCAGCAGCCAAAGGGAAACTGAAGCTTTCTTT

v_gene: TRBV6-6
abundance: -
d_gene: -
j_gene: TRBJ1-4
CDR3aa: CASSTGWGEKLFF
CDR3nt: TGTGCCAGCAGTACAGGGTGGGGTGAAAAACTGTTTTTT

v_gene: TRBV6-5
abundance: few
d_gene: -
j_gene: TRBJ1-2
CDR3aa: CASRALGMKDGHTF
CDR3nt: TGTGCCAGCAGAGCCCTGGGAATGAAAGATGGCCACACCTTC

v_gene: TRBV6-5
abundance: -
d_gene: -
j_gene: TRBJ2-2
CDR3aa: CASSYHVESGDGELFF
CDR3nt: TGTGCCAGCAGTTACCACGTTGAGAGCGGCGACGGGGAGCTGTTTTTT

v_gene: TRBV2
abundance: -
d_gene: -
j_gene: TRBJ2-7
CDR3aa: CASSGQLGGYEQYF
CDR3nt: TGTGCCAGCAGTGGACAGCTAGGGGGGTACGAGCAGTACTTC

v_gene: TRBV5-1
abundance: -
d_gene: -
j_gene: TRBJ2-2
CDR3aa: CASSLTDQRELFF
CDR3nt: TGCGCCAGCAGCTTGACCGACCAGAGGGAGCTGTTTTTT

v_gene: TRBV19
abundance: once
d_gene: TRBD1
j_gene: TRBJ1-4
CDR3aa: CASSWTGIRVELFF
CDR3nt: TGTGCCAGTAGCTGGACAGGGATTAGGGTGGAACTGTTTTTT

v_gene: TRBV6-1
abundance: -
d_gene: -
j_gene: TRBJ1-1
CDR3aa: CASVGRAHTEAFF
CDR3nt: TGTGCCAGCGTTGGCAGGGCCCACACTGAAGCTTTCTTT

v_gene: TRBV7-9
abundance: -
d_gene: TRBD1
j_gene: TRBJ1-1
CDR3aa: CASSFTGATTEAFF
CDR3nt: TGTGCCAGCAGCTTTACAGGGGCGACCACTGAAGCTTTCTTT

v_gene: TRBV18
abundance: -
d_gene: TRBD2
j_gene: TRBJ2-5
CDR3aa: CASSPPGGAGGETQYF
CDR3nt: TGTGCCAGCTCACCACCGGGTGGAGCGGGAGGGGAGACCCAGTACTTC

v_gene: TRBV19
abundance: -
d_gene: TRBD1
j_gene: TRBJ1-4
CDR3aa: CASTPTGGHNEKLFF
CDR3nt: TGTGCCAGTACACCGACAGGGGGGCATAATGAAAAACTGTTTTTT

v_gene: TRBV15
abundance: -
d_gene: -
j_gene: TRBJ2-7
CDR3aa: CATSRDAYYEQYF
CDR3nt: TGTGCCACCAGCAGAGATGCGTACTACGAGCAGTACTTC

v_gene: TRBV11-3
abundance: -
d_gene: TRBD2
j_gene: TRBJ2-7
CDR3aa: CASSFALGGGSLYEQYF
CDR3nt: TGTGCCAGCAGCTTCGCCTTAGGTGGCGGGAGTTTGTACGAGCAGTACTTC

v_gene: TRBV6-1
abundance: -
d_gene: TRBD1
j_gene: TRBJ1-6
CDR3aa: CASMDRGYSPLHF
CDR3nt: TGTGCCAGCATGGACAGGGGTTATTCACCCCTCCACTTT

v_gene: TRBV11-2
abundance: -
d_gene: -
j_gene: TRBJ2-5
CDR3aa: CASSLEIPETQYF
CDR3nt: TGTGCCAGCAGCTTAGAAATCCCGGAGACCCAGTACTTC